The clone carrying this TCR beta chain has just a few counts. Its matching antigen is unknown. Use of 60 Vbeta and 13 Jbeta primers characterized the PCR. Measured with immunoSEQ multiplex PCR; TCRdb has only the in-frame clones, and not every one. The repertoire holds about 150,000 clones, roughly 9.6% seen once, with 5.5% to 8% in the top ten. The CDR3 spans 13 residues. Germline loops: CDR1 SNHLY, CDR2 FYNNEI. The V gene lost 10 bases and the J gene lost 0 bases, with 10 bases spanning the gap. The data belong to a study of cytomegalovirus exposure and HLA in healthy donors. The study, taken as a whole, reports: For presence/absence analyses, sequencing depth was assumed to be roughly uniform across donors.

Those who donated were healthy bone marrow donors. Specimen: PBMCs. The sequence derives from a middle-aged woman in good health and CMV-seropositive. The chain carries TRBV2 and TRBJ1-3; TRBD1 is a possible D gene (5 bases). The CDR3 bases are TGTGCCACCAGGGCCACCTCTGGAAACACCATATATTTT. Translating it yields CATRATSGNTIYF.